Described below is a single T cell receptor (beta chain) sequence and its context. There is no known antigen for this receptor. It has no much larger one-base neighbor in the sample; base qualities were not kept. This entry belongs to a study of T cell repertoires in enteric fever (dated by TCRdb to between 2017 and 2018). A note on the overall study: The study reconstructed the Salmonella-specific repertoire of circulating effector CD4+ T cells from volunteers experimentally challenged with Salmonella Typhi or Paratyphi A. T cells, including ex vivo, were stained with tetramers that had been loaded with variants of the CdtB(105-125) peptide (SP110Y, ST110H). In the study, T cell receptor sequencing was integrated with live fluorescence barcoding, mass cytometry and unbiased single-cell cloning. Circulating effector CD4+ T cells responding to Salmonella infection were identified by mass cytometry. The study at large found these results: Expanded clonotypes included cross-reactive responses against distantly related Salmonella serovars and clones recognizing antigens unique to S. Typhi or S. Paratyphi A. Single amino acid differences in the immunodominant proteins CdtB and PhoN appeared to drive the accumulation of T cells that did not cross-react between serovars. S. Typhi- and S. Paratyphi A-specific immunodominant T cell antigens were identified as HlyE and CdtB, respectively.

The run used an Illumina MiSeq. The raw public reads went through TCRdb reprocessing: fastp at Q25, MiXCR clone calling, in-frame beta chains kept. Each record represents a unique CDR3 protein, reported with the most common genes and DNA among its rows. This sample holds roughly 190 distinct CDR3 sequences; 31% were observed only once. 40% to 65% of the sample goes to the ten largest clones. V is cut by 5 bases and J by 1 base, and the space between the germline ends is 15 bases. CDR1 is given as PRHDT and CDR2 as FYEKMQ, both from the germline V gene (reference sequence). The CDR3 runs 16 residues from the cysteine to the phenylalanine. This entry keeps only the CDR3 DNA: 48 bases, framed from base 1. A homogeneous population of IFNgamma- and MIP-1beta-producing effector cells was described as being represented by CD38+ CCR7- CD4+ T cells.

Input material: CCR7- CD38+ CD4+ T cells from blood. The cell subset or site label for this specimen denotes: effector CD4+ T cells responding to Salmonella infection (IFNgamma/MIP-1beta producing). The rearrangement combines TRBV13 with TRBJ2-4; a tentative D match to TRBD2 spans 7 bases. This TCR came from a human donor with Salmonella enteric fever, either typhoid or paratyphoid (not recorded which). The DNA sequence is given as TGTGCCAGCAGCCACGCAGGGAGGGGGGCCAAAAACATTCAGTACTTC. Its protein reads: CASSHAGRGAKNIQYF. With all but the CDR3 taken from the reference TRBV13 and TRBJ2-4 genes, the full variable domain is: AAGVIQSPRHLIKEKRETATLKCYPIPRHDTVYWYQQGPGQDPQFLISFYEKMQSDKGSIPDRFSAQQFSDYHSELNMSSLELGDSALYFCASSHAGRGAKNIQYFGAGTRLSVL.